This T cell receptor (beta chain) emerged from a study of T cell changes during pregnancy in multiple sclerosis. Germline CDR1 SGHTA, CDR2 FQGTGA. V shed 4 bases and J shed 6 bases, with 14 bases lying between them. The CDR3 runs to 14 residues. Assay: immunoSEQ multiplex PCR; the TCRdb copy retains only in-frame clones and omits some. The sample contains 50,000 to 60,000 clones, about 90% of which appear only once. The sequence was obtained from a female donor with multiple sclerosis, enrolled in a pregnancy study. Sequences were derived from CD4+ T cells from peripheral blood mononuclear cells, sampled in the first trimester of pregnancy. The chain employs TRBV7-3 and TRBJ2-3; TRBD1 might be the D (5 bases). For the CDR3, the DNA is TGTGCCAGCAGCTCAGGACACGGGTGGGATACGCAGTATTTT. Its translation: CASSSGHGWDTQYF.